This T cell receptor (beta chain) was captured in a study of vaccination effects on CD4 cells after COVID-19. Study overall: Vaccination followed sampling of two convalescent patients by 16 days and one week respectively. Overall study findings and caveats: Clonal contraction was marked in infection- and vaccine-induced clones late after vaccination. In convalescent patients, vaccine-induced clones largely differed from infection-induced clones.

The CDR3 runs to 15 residues. Germline CDR1 and CDR2: LGHDT and YNNKEL (reference sequence). V was shortened by 4 bases and J by 0 bases, with 13 bases between the two germline ends. Expansion of antigen-specific CD4+ T cells with viral peptide pools was carried out by the ViraFEST assay before sequencing. With roughly nine days of culture completed, CD4+ T cells were isolated. Confirmation by PCR established that the person had SARS-CoV-2 infection between March and December 2020. Days 3 and 7 were when half the medium was replaced with IL-2 medium. Concerning this clone: The antigen is not known.

Generated by immunoSEQ multiplex PCR, the TCRdb table keeps only in-frame clones and is missing some. The data contain 40,000 or so clones, around 66% of them singletons. The specimen was CD4+ T cells from PBMCs cultured with a peptide pool, collected before COVID-19 vaccination. The TCR was taken from a human donor who had a prior SARS-CoV-2 infection. This chain links TRBV3-1 (or the pseudogene TRBV3-2) with TRBJ2-7; D perhaps matches TRBD1 (5 bases). The CDR3: CASSLRAETSYEQYF. The CDR3 DNA reads TGTGCCAGCAGCCTCAGGGCAGAGACCTCCTACGAGCAGTACTTC.